This T cell receptor beta chain was documented in a study of blood T cell repertoires in COVID-19. Across the whole study: Both acute and convalescent COVID-19 samples were obtained from the United States, Italy and Spain. T cells, B-cell-depleted T cells, or PBMCs provided the cDNA or gDNA that served as material.

Under the authors' procedure: Amplification of reference gene primers was used by the study to estimate nucleated cell counts. Here immunoSEQ multiplex PCR was the method, and the copy in TCRdb shows in-frame clones only, minus some. For V, J and clone size, that table is used; D and trimming come from the DNA. The repertoire has roughly 200,000 clones, 80% to 90% of them found once; the top ten carry 3.3%. Germline V gene lookup returns CDR1 SGHRS and CDR2 YFSETQ. This CDR3 region has 16 residues. V dropped 4 bases and J dropped 0; count of bases not matched to a gene: 9. Sequencing input: peripheral blood. The clonotype was recovered from a man in his 60s with acute or convalescent COVID-19. The chain links TRBV5-1 to TRBJ1-1; 7 positions agree with TRBD1. The CDR3 spells CASSPEGAIMNTEAFF. In DNA, the CDR3 is TGCGCCAGCAGCCCCGAGGGGGCCATCATGAACACTGAAGCTTTCTTT.